The entry below describes one TCR beta chain. What antigen it recognizes has not been identified. Base qualities were left out, and no much larger clone turns up one base away. The CDR3 runs 14 residues from the cysteine to the phenylalanine. Of all the DNA, just the CDR3 is kept, 42 bases in frame from base 1. The germline V gene provides CDR1 SGHTA and CDR2 FQGNSA. V gives up 6 bases and J gives up 4 bases, and the segment between their germline ends measures 15 bases. This record belongs to a study of T cell repertoires in cytomegalovirus infection (dated by TCRdb to the late 2010s). With regard to the full study: Peptide stimulations targeted recently identified HLA-C-restricted CMV epitopes, whose presentation resists viral immunomodulation, together with well-studied HLA-B-restricted epitopes. The HLA type of each donor mattered for the analysis, because public TCR beta signatures pointed to carriage of CMV infection along with the matching HLA type. General conclusions and limits of the study: In both this cohort and an independent roughly 400-donor cohort, the cumulative frequency of public TCR beta family members distinguished carriers of CMV infection plus the relevant HLA type. In the ex vivo response, HLA-C-restricted CMV-specific TCR beta clonotypes were dominant, and in two of eight donors the single most frequent clonotype came from this HLA-C-restricted group.

The treatment or condition label of this sample denotes: in vitro stimulation with specific CMV peptide epitopes to enrich CMV-specific T cells. Sequencing was carried out with an Illumina HiSeq 1500. TCRdb took the public reads, trimmed them with fastp at Q25, ran MiXCR for clone calling and kept in-frame beta chains. CDR3 protein sequences are deduplicated, and each keeps its most common genes and DNA. This sample gives a few hundred thousand distinct CDR3 sequences in total; roughly 43% of them show up just once. Together, the top ten hold about 46% of the sample. The chain couples TRBV7-2 to TRBJ1-2; the D region possibly corresponds to TRBD1 (6 bases align). Specimen: cultured PBMCs, collected from culture after CMV antigen stimulation. This TCR derives from a human donor in good health (CMV status not recorded). Some clones in this sample may be carry-over from other donors' samples. The nucleotide sequence is TGTGCCAGCAGTTCCCAGGGAGGGGGCTATGGCTACACCTTC. Its translation is CASSSQGGGYGYTF.